The clone carrying this T cell receptor beta chain has more than one count but fewer than ten. What it binds is not known. The data were taken from a study of PD-1 blockade in classical Hodgkin lymphoma. Whole-study context: Treatment was intravenous nivolumab, 3 mg/kg every 2 weeks, until progression.

TCRdb's copy holds only in-frame clones and misses some; the assay was immunoSEQ multiplex PCR. The repertoire includes about 24,000 clones, about 83% of them detected once, and roughly 8% sits in the top ten. Brentuximab vedotin exposure varied among the patients, all of whom had relapsed after autologous stem cell transplantation. The CDR3 is 16 residues long. Germline CDR1 is MDHEN and CDR2 is SYDVKM. V lost 4 bases to trimming and J lost 7 bases; unmatched junction nucleotides: 9. Broader study findings: Newly diagnosed patients had baseline TCR diversity that was reportedly lower than that of healthy donors.

The sample was peripheral blood mononuclear cells (PBMCs), taken before the second cycle of nivolumab. V is TRBV28 and J is TRBJ1-5; 11 bases align to TRBD1. This TCR was recovered from a human donor with classical Hodgkin lymphoma. The CDR3 DNA is TGTGCCAGCAGTTCTGGAGGGACAGGGGGGGTCCAGCCCCAGCATTTT. As protein: CASSSGGTGGVQPQHF.